The 2 T cell receptor beta chains in this list originate from one sample, sequenced in a study of CD8+ T cells in alopecia areata. TCR sequencing used cDNA made by reverse transcription of extracted RNA. Generated by immunoSEQ multiplex PCR, the TCRdb table keeps only in-frame clones and is missing some. Of about 160,000 clones in the sample, just over 65% are singletons; the top ten hold approximately 0.9%. Treatment noted: oral pan-JAK inhibitor, 5-10 mg twice daily. The sequencing used CD4+ T cells sorted from blood, collected at week 4, from a patient treated with tofacitinib. Source of these receptors: a human donor with alopecia areata.

The CDR3 DNA reads TGTGCCAGCAGCGTAGTCGCGGGCACTGAAGCTTTCTTT. This codes for CASSVVAGTEAFF. This chain links TRBV9 with TRBJ1-1; D gene unclear. This CDR3 comprises 13 residues. Per germline, CDR1 SGDLS and CDR2 YYNGEE. Trimming removed 0 bases from V and 4 bases from J, with 7 bases in between.

This clone appeared a single time. The chain has TRBV5-1 and TRBJ2-5; perhaps TRBD1 as D (5 bases). V was pared by 0 bases and J by 2 bases, with 11 bases between. This CDR3 region has 15 residues. Germline V lookup: CDR1 SGHRS, CDR2 YFSETQ. CDR3 nucleotides: TGCGCCAGCAGCTTGGGAGACAGAGCGCAAGAGACCCAGTACTTC. Residues: CASSLGDRAQETQYF.